A single sample gave rise to the 31 T cell receptor beta chains below, sequenced in a study of Graves' ophthalmopathy and Graves' hyperthyroidism listed by TCRdb under 2018. Sequencing instrument: Illumina HiSeq 2000. For repertoire sequencing, the TCR beta CDR3 regions were amplified from RNA transcripts. HTBI primers and the Qiagen OneStep RT-PCR kit were used in a first-round RT-PCR, which was followed by a second-round multiplex PCR, size selection and purification. TCRdb reprocessing: public reads trimmed at Q25 with fastp, clones called with MiXCR, in-frame beta chains kept. Rows with one shared CDR3 protein collapse into an entry with the most common genes and DNA. This sample gives some 370,000 distinct CDR3 sequences in total; roughly 15% of them show up just once. Jointly, the top ten make up roughly 2.4% of the sample. The sequenced sample was peripheral blood. The receptors come from an adult woman with stable Graves' hyperthyroidism.

This clonotype was observed at least ten times. The chain carries TRBV27 and TRBJ1-1; D is uncertain. Trimming pared 6 bases from V and 1 base from J, leaving 12 bases between. The germline V gene has CDR1 MNHEY and CDR2 SMNVEV (reference sequence). The CDR3 extends over 14 amino acids. CDR3 coding DNA: TGTGCCAGCAGGCCCAACCTCCCGAACACTGAAGCTTTCTTT. Translated: CASRPNLPNTEAFF.

This clonotype was found many times. V gene TRBV28 combines with J gene TRBJ1-5; 9 bases are shared with TRBD1. Germline V gene lookup returns CDR1 MDHEN and CDR2 SYDVKM. The CDR3 is 18 residues long. V lost 3 bases, J lost 4 bases, and 13 bases stayed unmatched. The CDR3 nucleotides are TGTGCCAGCAGTTTCGACCCGGGACAGGGTTTTTCGAATCAGCCCCAGCATTTT. It translates to CASSFDPGQGFSNQPQHF.

V gene TRBV28 combines with J gene TRBJ1-1; 9 bases are a match to TRBD1. After removal of 5 bases from V and 1 base from J, the junction contained 8 bases not matched to a gene. Germline CDR1 reads MDHEN; CDR2 reads SYDVKM. CDR3 length: 16 residues. The DNA for the CDR3 is TGTGCCAGCAGTCTGGGACAGGGTGTCGCGAACACTGAAGCTTTCTTT. It codes for CASSLGQGVANTEAFF. The full variable domain, completed using reference TRBV28 and TRBJ1-1, is DVKVTQSSRYLVKRTGEKVFLECVQDMDHENMFWYRQDPGLGLRLIYFSYDVKMKEKGDIPEGYSVSREKKERFSLILESASTNQTSMYLCASSLGQGVANTEAFFGQGTRLTVV.

This chain uses TRBV5-4 with TRBJ2-7, with 9 bases matching TRBD2. The length of the CDR3 is 16 residues. Losses at the gene ends were 2 bases for V and 0 bases for J; bases not matched to a gene: 6. CDR1 is SGHNT and CDR2 is YYREEE in the germline V gene (reference sequence). CDR3 nucleotide sequence: TGTGCCAGCAGCTTACAACGCGGGAGGGTCTCCTACGAGCAGTACTTC. Translated: CASSLQRGRVSYEQYF.

This clonotype has a count of ten or more. This chain connects TRBV6-1 to TRBJ1-3; D may be TRBD1 (5 bases). CDR1 and CDR2 (germline): MNHNS, SASEGT. This CDR3 region has 16 residues. V was pared by 6 bases and J by 2 bases, with 17 bases between. Here the CDR3 DNA reads TGTGCCAGCAGAACATACCTCAGGGAGCCTGGAAACACCATATATTTT. It codes for CASRTYLREPGNTIYF.

The chain employs TRBV5-1 and TRBJ2-7; D unclear. There are 14 residues in the CDR3. Germline CDR1 reads SGHRS; CDR2 reads YFSETQ. V lost 4 bases and J lost 1, with 12 bases in between. CDR3 nucleotide sequence: TGCGCCAGCAGCGGAACAGTGGGATCCTACGAGCAGTACTTC. Residues: CASSGTVGSYEQYF.

The V and J genes are TRBV3-1 and TRBJ2-2; no definite D call. CDR3 length equals 16 residues. Germline V gene lookup returns CDR1 LGHDT and CDR2 YNNKEL (reference sequence). V lost 0 bases, J lost 4 bases, and 12 bases lay in between. Here the CDR3 DNA reads TGTGCCAGCAGCCAAGAAACGCGCCCGGGCACCGGGGAGCTGTTTTTT. Translated: CASSQETRPGTGELFF.

This clonotype was seen repeatedly, ten times or more. V is TRBV24-1 and J is TRBJ2-7; 10 bases match TRBD1. Germline CDR1 reads KGHDR; CDR2 reads SFDVKD. With 7 bases clipped from V and 5 bases from J, the junction kept 4 bases outside the gene matches. The CDR3 totals 13 residues. DNA for the CDR3: TGTGCCACCAGCATGACAGGGGGCGACGAGCAGTACTTC. Its protein product is CATSMTGGDEQYF.

Many counts were recorded for this clonotype. The rearrangement uses TRBV28 and TRBJ1-1, with D perhaps TRBD1 (6 bases). The V gene's germline CDR1 is MDHEN and CDR2 SYDVKM. The CDR3 sequence is 15 residues long. V was cut by 5 bases and J by 0 bases, with 13 bases left in between. The CDR3 loop is CASSPRGGMNTEAFF. The CDR3 DNA sequence: TGTGCCAGCAGTCCAAGGGGGGGTATGAACACTGAAGCTTTCTTT. Complete variable domain (other parts from reference TRBV28 and TRBJ1-1): DVKVTQSSRYLVKRTGEKVFLECVQDMDHENMFWYRQDPGLGLRLIYFSYDVKMKEKGDIPEGYSVSREKKERFSLILESASTNQTSMYLCASSPRGGMNTEAFFGQGTRLTVV.

This clonotype was detected ten times or more. The chain uses TRBV12-3 or TRBV12-4 and TRBJ1-5, with 9 bases identical to TRBD1. V lost 8 bases to trimming and J lost 7 bases; unmatched junction nucleotides: 12. The CDR3 spans 15 residues. Here the CDR3 reads CASPGTGKVSQPQHF. The CDR3 nucleotides read TGTGCCAGCCCCGGGACAGGGAAAGTGAGCCAGCCCCAGCATTTT.

In its sample, this clonotype was seen many times. The chain couples TRBV12-3 or TRBV12-4 to TRBJ1-5, with D possibly being TRBD1 (5 bases). Deletions cut 5 bases from V and 0 bases from J, with 14 bases between. The CDR3 is made up of 16 amino acids. The CDR3 reads CASSHGGFYSNQPQHF. In DNA form, the CDR3 reads TGTGCCAGCAGTCACGGGGGGTTTTATAGCAATCAGCCCCAGCATTTT.

V usage is TRBV20-1 and J usage is TRBJ2-5, with 9 bases identical to TRBD2. Germline assignment: CDR1 DFQATT and CDR2 SNEGSKA (reference sequence). The V gene end was trimmed by 6 bases and the J gene end by 0 bases; junction bases not matched to a gene: 5. This CDR3 has 14 residues. The CDR3 coding sequence is TGCAGTGCCACCGGGACTAGCTACCAAGAGACCCAGTACTTC. The encoded protein is CSATGTSYQETQYF.

The V and J genes are TRBV28 and TRBJ2-7, with 7 bases identical to TRBD2. CDR1 MDHEN and CDR2 SYDVKM come from the germline V gene. J gave up 5 bases and V 3 bases, and 10 bases lay outside the gene matches. CDR3 size: 15 residues. In nucleotides, the CDR3 is TGTGCCAGCAGTTTGCCGCCTGGGGGGGATCACGAGCAGTACTTC. Protein: CASSLPPGGDHEQYF.

This clonotype was observed many times. This rearrangement joins TRBV12-3 or TRBV12-4 to TRBJ1-1; TRBD1 is a possible D gene (5 bases). CDR3 length equals 14 residues. The V end lost 6 bases, the J end lost 0 bases, and 11 bases lay between the germline ends. CDR3 loop: CASSQQVLNTEAFF. CDR3 nucleotides: TGTGCCAGCAGCCAACAGGTCCTGAACACTGAAGCTTTCTTT.

Comments on this clonotype: The junction does not match germline at one end; this may be a read error. The V and J genes are TRBV28 and TRBJ1-1; tentatively, D is TRBD1 (6 bases). The CDR3 is 17 residues long. Germline V gene lookup returns CDR1 MDHEN and CDR2 SYDVKM. DNA for the CDR3: TGTGCCAGCAGTTACCATCGGGGGGGCAGGCCCAACACTGAGGCTTTCTTT. This encodes CASSYHRGGRPNTEAFF.

The rearrangement uses TRBV2 and TRBJ1-5; tentative D call: TRBD1 (5 bases). The CDR3 length is 15 residues. The germline gives CDR1 SNHLY, CDR2 FYNNEI. Between the trimmed V and J ends, which lost 6 bases and 2 bases, there was a span of 14 bases. The CDR3 DNA follows: TGTGCCAGCAGCGATGGGGGATTCGGCAATCAGCCCCAGCATTTT. Encoded protein: CASSDGGFGNQPQHF. Full variable domain (missing parts from reference TRBV2 and TRBJ1-5): EPEVTQTPSHQVTQMGQEVILRCVPISNHLYFYWYRQILGQKVEFLVSFYNNEISEKSEIFDDQFSVERPDGSNFTLKIRSTKLEDSAMYFCASSDGGFGNQPQHFGDGTRLSIL.

The rearrangement uses TRBV6-1 and TRBJ1-5; D is undetermined. Trimming stripped 2 bases from V and 3 bases from J, with 11 bases between. From germline, CDR1 is MNHNS and CDR2 SASEGT. The CDR3 loop spans 15 amino acids. The CDR3 bases are TGTGCCAGCAGTGAACCGGGCAGTCCCAATCAGCCCCAGCATTTT. Amino acid sequence: CASSEPGSPNQPQHF.

This clonotype was seen many times. V usage is TRBV28 and J usage is TRBJ1-5, with 7 positions matching TRBD1. Germline-derived CDR1 and CDR2 are MDHEN and SYDVKM. This CDR3 is built from 16 residues. The J segment lost 5 bases and the V segment lost 10 bases, leaving 17 bases of the junction unmatched. Here the CDR3 DNA reads TGTGCCACTCAGGGACAGTTGTTCGCCGTCGATCAGCCCCAGCATTTT. Its protein is CATQGQLFAVDQPQHF.

This clonotype has a count of ten or more. J is TRBJ1-2 and V is TRBV6-1; D is unresolved. Germline CDR1 reads MNHNS; CDR2 reads SASEGT. There are 13 residues in the CDR3. The V gene lost 6 bases and the J gene lost 9 bases, with 17 bases spanning the gap. The CDR3 nucleotides read TGTGCCAGCAGGAGAAGGGTTCCTGATAGCTACACCTTC. It specifies CASRRRVPDSYTF.

The sample holds a few counts of this clonotype. The rearrangement uses TRBV9 and TRBJ2-7, with 8 nucleotides matching TRBD1. This CDR3 has 16 residues. In germline, CDR1 is SGDLS, CDR2 YYNGEE. The junction had 13 bases not matched to a gene; V was cut back by 3 bases and J by 5 bases. CDR3 protein: CASSGPLETGAHEQYF. The CDR3 DNA reads as TGTGCCAGCAGCGGACCCTTAGAGACAGGGGCCCACGAGCAGTACTTC.

This clonotype was counted at least ten times. The V and J genes are TRBV20-1 and TRBJ2-7; D may be TRBD2 (5 bases). Germline CDR1 is DFQATT and CDR2 is SNEGSKA (reference sequence). V lost 1 base to trimming and J lost 2 bases, with 12 bases between them. This CDR3 contains 14 residues. CDR3 coding DNA: TGCAGTGCTAGAGGTCCGGGATCACCCTACGAGCAGTACTTC. Protein product: CSARGPGSPYEQYF.

This clonotype was seen only a few times. The V and J genes are TRBV7-9 and TRBJ2-2; D is unclear. The CDR3 totals 13 residues. Germline values: CDR1 SEHNR, CDR2 FQNEAQ (reference sequence). V lost 3 bases to trimming and J lost 6 bases, with 8 bases between them. The chain's CDR3 is CASSFLNSGELFF. The CDR3 region has the DNA TGTGCCAGCAGCTTTTTAAACTCCGGGGAGCTGTTTTTT. The complete variable domain, with remaining parts taken from reference TRBV7-9 and TRBJ2-2, reads DTGVSQNPRHKITKRGQNVTFRCDPISEHNRLYWYRQTLGQGPEFLTYFQNEAQLEKSRLLSDRFSAERPKGSFSTLEIQRTEQGDSAMYLCASSFLNSGELFFGEGSRLTVL.

On this clonotype: A much larger clone differs by one base, so this may be a read error. CDR3: CASSETSGHTGELFF. The DNA of the CDR3 is TGTGCCAGCAGCGAAACTAGCGGACACACCGGGGAGCTGTTTTTT. This sequence joins TRBV11-2 and TRBJ2-2; TRBD2 matches 8 bases. This CDR3 region has 15 residues. CDR1 SGHAT and CDR2 FQNNGV come from the germline V gene. V lost 5 bases and J lost 3; bases outside the gene matches: 5.

In its sample, this clonotype was seen a few times. This CDR3 is CASSYSMGNTGELFF. The CDR3 nucleotides are TGTGCCAGCAGTTACTCGATGGGGAACACCGGGGAGCTGTTTTTT. The V gene is TRBV6-5, the J gene TRBJ2-2; D gene ambiguous. The CDR3 is made up of 15 amino acids. Germline V gives CDR1 MNHEY, CDR2 SVGAGI. V lost 0 bases, J lost 1 base, and 6 bases lay in between.

Many counts were recorded for this clonotype. The CDR3 loop reads CASGMDSEGNQPQHF. In DNA, the CDR3 is TGTGCCAGCGGAATGGACAGCGAGGGCAATCAGCCCCAGCATTTT. The chain is built from TRBV6-5 and TRBJ1-5; tentative D call: TRBD1 (6 bases). The CDR3 has 15 residues. V was shortened by 8 bases and J by 2 bases, with 16 bases between the two germline ends. Germline assignment: CDR1 MNHEY and CDR2 SVGAGI.

The sample holds many counts of this clonotype. The J gene is TRBJ1-2, the V gene TRBV28, with 10 bases identical to TRBD1. The V and J ends lost 4 bases and 6 bases, in that order; junction bases with no gene match: 5. CDR3 length equals 14 residues. Germline CDR1 MDHEN, CDR2 SYDVKM. Here the CDR3 reads CASSSPGTGDGYTF. DNA of the CDR3: TGTGCCAGCAGTTCCCCCGGGACAGGGGATGGCTACACCTTC.

This clonotype came up many times. This chain's CDR3 is CASSERFEQYF. The DNA of the CDR3 is TGTGCCAGCAGTGAGAGGTTCGAGCAGTACTTC. V usage is TRBV2 and J usage is TRBJ2-7, with D uncertain. The CDR3 length is 11 residues. V lost 3 bases and J 6 bases, leaving 6 bases between the germline ends. In germline, CDR1 is SNHLY, CDR2 FYNNEI.

This clonotype was picked up many times. V usage is TRBV12-3 or TRBV12-4 and J usage is TRBJ1-1, with TRBD1 matching over 7 bases. This CDR3 has 14 residues. V shed 3 bases, J shed 3 bases, and the junction held 4 bases outside the gene matches. CDR3 nucleotide sequence: TGTGCCAGCAGTTTCCAGGGGGTGGACACTGAAGCTTTCTTT. Residues: CASSFQGVDTEAFF.

This clonotype was seen at least ten times. The rearrangement uses TRBV18 and TRBJ2-5, with D possibly matching TRBD2 (5 bases). Germline assignment: CDR1 KGHSH and CDR2 LQKENI. V dropped 0 bases and J dropped 9 bases, with 14 bases sitting between them. The CDR3 consists of 14 residues. The CDR3 reads CASSPPDRPAAQYF. The CDR3, as DNA: TGTGCCAGCTCACCACCGGACCGGCCAGCGGCCCAGTACTTC. The whole variable domain, filled in from reference TRBV18 and TRBJ2-5, reads NAGVMQNPRHLVRRRGQEARLRCSPMKGHSHVYWYRQLPEEGLKFMVYLQKENIIDESGMPKERFSAEFPKEGPSILRIQQVVRGDSAAYFCASSPPDRPAAQYFGPGTRLLVL.

This clonotype was recorded at least ten times. The V and J genes are TRBV20-1 and TRBJ1-2; D perhaps matches TRBD1 (6 bases). V lost 4 bases to trimming and J lost 0 bases, with 15 bases between them. Germline V lookup: CDR1 DFQATT, CDR2 SNEGSKA (reference sequence). CDR3 length equals 15 residues. The CDR3 sequence: CSAMTGLGTNYGYTF. CDR3 coding DNA: TGCAGTGCTATGACAGGATTGGGGACTAACTATGGCTACACCTTC.

On this clonotype: This may be a read error, as it is one base from a much larger clone. The V and J genes are TRBV30 and TRBJ1-5; D perhaps matches TRBD1 (5 bases). V lost 4 bases to trimming and J lost 6 bases, with 19 bases between them. CDR1 is GTSNPN, CDR2 SVGIG, per germline (reference sequence). This CDR3 has 15 amino acids. CDR3 DNA sequence: TGTGCCTGGAACGCGCAGGGACTCAAGTCTCAGCCCCAGCATTTT. This translates into CAWNAQGLKSQPQHF.